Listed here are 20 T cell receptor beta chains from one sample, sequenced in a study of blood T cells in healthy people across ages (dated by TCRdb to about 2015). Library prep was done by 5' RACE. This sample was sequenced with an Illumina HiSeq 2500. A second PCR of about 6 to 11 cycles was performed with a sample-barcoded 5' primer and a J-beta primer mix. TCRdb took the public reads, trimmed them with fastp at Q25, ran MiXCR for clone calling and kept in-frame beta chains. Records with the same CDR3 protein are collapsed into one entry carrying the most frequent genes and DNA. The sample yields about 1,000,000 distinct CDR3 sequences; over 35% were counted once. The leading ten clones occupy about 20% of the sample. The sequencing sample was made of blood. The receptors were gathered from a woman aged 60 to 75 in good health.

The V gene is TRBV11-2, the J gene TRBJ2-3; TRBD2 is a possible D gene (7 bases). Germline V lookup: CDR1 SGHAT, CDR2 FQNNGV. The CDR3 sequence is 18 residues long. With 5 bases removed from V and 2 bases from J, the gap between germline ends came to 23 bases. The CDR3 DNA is TGTGCCAGCAGCCAAACTTTCGGGGGCGGGAGTTCCACAGATACGCAGTATTTT. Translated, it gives CASSQTFGGGSSTDTQYF.

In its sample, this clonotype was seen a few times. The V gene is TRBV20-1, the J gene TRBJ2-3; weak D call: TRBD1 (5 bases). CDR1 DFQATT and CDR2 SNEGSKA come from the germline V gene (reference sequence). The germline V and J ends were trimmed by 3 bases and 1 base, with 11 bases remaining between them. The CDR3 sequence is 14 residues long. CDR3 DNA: TGCAGTGCTAGGCGCAGGGTAGGCACAGATACGCAGTATTTT. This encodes CSARRRVGTDTQYF.

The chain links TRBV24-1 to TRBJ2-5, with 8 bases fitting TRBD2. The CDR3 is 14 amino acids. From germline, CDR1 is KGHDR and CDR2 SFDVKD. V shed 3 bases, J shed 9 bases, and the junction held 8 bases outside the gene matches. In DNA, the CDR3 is TGTGCCACCAGTGATAGCGGGAGCCCCAGGGCCCAGTACTTC. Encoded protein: CATSDSGSPRAQYF.

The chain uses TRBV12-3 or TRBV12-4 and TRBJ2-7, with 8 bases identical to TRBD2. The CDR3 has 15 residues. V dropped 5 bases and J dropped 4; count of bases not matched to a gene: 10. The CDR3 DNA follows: TGTGCCAGCAGTAAGAATAGCGGGACACCATACGAGCAGTACTTC. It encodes CASSKNSGTPYEQYF.

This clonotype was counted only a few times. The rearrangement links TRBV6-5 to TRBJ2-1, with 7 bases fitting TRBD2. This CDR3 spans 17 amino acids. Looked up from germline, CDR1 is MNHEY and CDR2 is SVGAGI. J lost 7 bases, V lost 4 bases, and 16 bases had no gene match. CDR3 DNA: TGTGCCAGCAGTTCCAGGCTTCGCGGGAGACGAGGTAATGAGCAGTTCTTC. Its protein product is CASSSRLRGRRGNEQFF.

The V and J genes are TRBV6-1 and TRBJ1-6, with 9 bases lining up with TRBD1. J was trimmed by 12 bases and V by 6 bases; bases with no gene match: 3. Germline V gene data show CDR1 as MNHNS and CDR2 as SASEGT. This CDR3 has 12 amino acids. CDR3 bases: TGTGCCAGCAGGGAGACAGGGGGACCCCTCCACTTT. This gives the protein CASRETGGPLHF.

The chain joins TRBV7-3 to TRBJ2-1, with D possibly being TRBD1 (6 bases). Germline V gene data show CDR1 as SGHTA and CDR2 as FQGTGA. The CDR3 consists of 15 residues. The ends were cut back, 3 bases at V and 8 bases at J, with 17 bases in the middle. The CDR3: CASSFGGAGTDEQFF. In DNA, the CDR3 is TGTGCCAGCAGCTTTGGGGGCGCCGGGACGGATGAGCAGTTCTTC. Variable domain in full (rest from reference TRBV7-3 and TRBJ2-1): GAGVSQTPSNKVTEKGKYVELRCDPISGHTALYWYRQSLGQGPEFLIYFQGTGAADDSGLPNDRFFAVRPEGSVSTLKIQRTERGDSAVYLCASSFGGAGTDEQFFGPGTRLTVL.

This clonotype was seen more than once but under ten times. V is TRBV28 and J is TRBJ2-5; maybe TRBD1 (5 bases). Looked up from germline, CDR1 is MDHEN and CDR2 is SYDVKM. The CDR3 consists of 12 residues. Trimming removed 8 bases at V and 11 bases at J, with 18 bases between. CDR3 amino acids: CASGDSYRRQYF. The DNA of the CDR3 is TGTGCCAGCGGTGACAGTTACCGTCGGCAGTACTTC.

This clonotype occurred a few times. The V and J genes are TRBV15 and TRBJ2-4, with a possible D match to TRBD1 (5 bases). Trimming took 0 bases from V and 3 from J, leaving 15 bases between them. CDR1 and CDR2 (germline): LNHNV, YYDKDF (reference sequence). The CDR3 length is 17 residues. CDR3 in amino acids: CATSREPSGSGKNIQYF. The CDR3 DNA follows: TGTGCCACCAGCAGAGAGCCCTCAGGGTCTGGCAAAAACATTCAGTACTTC.

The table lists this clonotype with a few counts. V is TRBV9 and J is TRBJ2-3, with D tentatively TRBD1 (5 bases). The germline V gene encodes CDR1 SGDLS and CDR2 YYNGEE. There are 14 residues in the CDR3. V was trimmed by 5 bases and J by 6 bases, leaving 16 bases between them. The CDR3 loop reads CASSGPTPGDTQYF. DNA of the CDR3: TGTGCCAGCAGTGGCCCTACCCCAGGGGATACGCAGTATTTT.

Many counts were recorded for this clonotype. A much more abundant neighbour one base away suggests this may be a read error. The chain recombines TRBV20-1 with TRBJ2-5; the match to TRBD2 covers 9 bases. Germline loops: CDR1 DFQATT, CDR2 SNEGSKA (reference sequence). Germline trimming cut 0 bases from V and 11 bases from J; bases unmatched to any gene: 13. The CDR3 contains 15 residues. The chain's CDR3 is CSARDWVAGVHEQYF. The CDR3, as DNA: TGCAGTGCTAGAGATTGGGTAGCGGGAGTCCATGAGCAGTACTTC.

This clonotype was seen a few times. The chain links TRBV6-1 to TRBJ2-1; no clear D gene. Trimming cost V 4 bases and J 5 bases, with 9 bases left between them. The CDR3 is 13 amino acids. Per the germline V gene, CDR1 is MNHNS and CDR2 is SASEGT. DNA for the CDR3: TGTGCCAGCAGTGTGGATCAAGACAATGAGCAGTTCTTC. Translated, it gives CASSVDQDNEQFF.

The CDR3 reads CATSRDLRNTGELFF. The CDR3 nucleotides are TGTGCCACCAGCAGAGATCTGAGAAACACCGGGGAGCTGTTTTTT. The chain employs TRBV15 and TRBJ2-2, with unresolved D. The V end lost 0 bases, the J end lost 2 bases, and 7 bases lay between the germline ends. CDR1 is LNHNV and CDR2 is YYDKDF in the germline V gene (reference sequence). This CDR3 comprises 15 residues. Full variable domain (rest looked up from reference TRBV15 and TRBJ2-2): DAMVIQNPRYQVTQFGKPVTLSCSQTLNHNVMYWYQQKSSQAPKLLFHYYDKDFNNEADTPDNFQSRRPNTSFCFLDIRSPGLGDTAMYLCATSRDLRNTGELFFGEGSRLTVL.

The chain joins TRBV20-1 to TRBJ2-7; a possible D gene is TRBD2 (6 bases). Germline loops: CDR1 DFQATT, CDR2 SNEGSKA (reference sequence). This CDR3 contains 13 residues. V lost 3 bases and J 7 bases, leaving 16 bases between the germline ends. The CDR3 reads CSASEGGAREQYF. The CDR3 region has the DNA TGCAGTGCTAGCGAGGGCGGGGCACGGGAGCAGTACTTC.

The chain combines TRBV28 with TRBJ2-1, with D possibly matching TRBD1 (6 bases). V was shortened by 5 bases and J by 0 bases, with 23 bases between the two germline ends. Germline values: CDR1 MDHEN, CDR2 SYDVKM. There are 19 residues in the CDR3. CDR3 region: CASSPAQGGRGSSYNEQFF. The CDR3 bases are TGTGCCAGCAGTCCGGCCCAAGGGGGTCGTGGGAGCTCCTACAATGAGCAGTTCTTC.

This chain's CDR3 is CASSVRDRDSYGYTF. DNA of the CDR3: TGTGCCAGCAGCGTCCGGGACAGGGACTCCTATGGCTACACCTTC. The J gene is TRBJ1-2, the V gene TRBV9, with 9 bases aligning to TRBD1. The length of the CDR3 is 15 residues. Germline CDR1 reads SGDLS; CDR2 reads YYNGEE. With V trimmed by 2 bases and J by 4 bases, 6 bases remained unmatched. Drawing the rest from reference TRBV9 and TRBJ1-2, the complete variable domain is DSGVTQTPKHLITATGQRVTLRCSPRSGDLSVYWYQQSLDQGLQFLIQYYNGEERAKGNILERFSAQQFPDLHSELNLSSLELGDSALYFCASSVRDRDSYGYTFGSGTRLTVV.

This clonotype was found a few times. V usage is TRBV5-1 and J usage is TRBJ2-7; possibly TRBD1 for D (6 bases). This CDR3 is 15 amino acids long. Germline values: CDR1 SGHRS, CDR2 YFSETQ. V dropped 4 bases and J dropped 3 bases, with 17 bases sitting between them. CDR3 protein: CASSPESGQVYEQYF. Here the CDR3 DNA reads TGCGCCAGCAGCCCCGAGTCGGGACAAGTCTACGAGCAGTACTTC.

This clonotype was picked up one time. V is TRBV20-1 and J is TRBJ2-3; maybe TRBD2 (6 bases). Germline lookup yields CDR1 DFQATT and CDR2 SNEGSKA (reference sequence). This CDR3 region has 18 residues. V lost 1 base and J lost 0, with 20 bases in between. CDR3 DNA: TGCAGTGCTAGAGTACGGAGGGAGAGGGCCACTAGCACAGATACGCAGTATTTT. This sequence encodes CSARVRRERATSTDTQYF.

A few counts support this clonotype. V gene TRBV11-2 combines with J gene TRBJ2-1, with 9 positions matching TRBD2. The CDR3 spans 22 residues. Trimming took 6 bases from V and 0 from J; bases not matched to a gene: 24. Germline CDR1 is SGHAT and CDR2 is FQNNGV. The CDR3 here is CASSHLPPGLASLSSSYNEQFF. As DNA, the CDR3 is TGTGCCAGCAGTCATTTACCTCCGGGACTAGCAAGCCTAAGTAGCTCCTACAATGAGCAGTTCTTC.

CDR3 residues: CASGGPPDHGYTF. The CDR3 bases are TGTGCCAGCGGAGGTCCTCCGGATCATGGCTACACCTTC. The chain employs TRBV2 and TRBJ1-2; D ambiguous. Germline CDR1 reads SNHLY; CDR2 reads FYNNEI. This CDR3 contains 13 residues. The V end lost 8 bases, the J end lost 6 bases, and 16 bases lay between the germline ends.